This T cell receptor beta chain was profiled in a study of OX40 agonist ivuxolimab in advanced cancers. Study overall: Eligibility rules accepted prior anti-PD-1, anti-PD-L1 or anti-CTLA-4 therapy, and 40% to 50% had some.

General study points: Clonal expansion by week 6 occurred in CD4+ and CD8+ blood T cells (at 0.1 to 3.0 mg/kg). Researchers report that CD8+ T cells had, on average, more expanded clones than CD4+. Those patients achieving a partial response at 0.1-3.0 mg/kg showed among the lowest clonal expansion.

Measured with immunoSEQ multiplex PCR; TCRdb has only the in-frame clones, and not every one. In the table there are about 35,000 clones, 80% to 85% of which are singletons. Germline V CDR1 and CDR2: MNHEY, SMNVEV (reference sequence). V shed 6 bases and J shed 4 bases, with 16 bases lying between them. This CDR3 region has 15 residues. Concerning this clone itself: The antigen remains undetermined.

The receptor's source is an adult with an advanced solid tumor such as melanoma, head and neck, liver or kidney cancer. Specimen: CD4+ or CD8+ T cells sorted from blood, collected in a trial of the OX40 agonist ivuxolimab. V and J are TRBV27 and TRBJ2-1, with D possibly matching TRBD1 (5 bases). CDR3 loop: CASSLGVSGYNEQFF. CDR3 DNA sequence: TGTGCCAGCAGCCTAGGGGTTAGTGGATACAATGAGCAGTTCTTC.